A single sample gave rise to the 18 T cell receptor beta chains below, sequenced in a study of blood T cell repertoires in COVID-19. Profiling relied on immunoSEQ multiplex PCR, and the TCRdb table lists in-frame clones only, not all of them. Seen here are more than 75,000 clones, roughly nine tenths observed once, and the top ten hold approximately 2.4%. Sequencing input: peripheral blood. These receptors came from a man over 45 with acute or convalescent COVID-19.

This clone was recorded only once. This chain connects TRBV6-1 to TRBJ2-7; the D gene is possibly TRBD2 (5 bases). Trimming took off 2 bases at V and 5 bases at J, with 13 bases between the two ends. The CDR3 length is 14 residues. Germline assignment: CDR1 MNHNS and CDR2 SASEGT. The CDR3 DNA sequence: TGTGCCAGCAGTGAACGGCCTCTCGGGGACGAGCAGTACTTC. Translating gives CASSERPLGDEQYF.

The genes are TRBV27 and TRBJ2-3; D is perhaps TRBD2 (6 bases). Germline loops: CDR1 MNHEY, CDR2 SMNVEV (reference sequence). V lost 3 bases and J lost 3, with 13 bases in between. There are 15 residues in the CDR3. The CDR3 loop is CASSFGGSGTDTQYF. CDR3 in DNA: TGTGCCAGCAGTTTTGGGGGGTCGGGGACAGATACGCAGTATTTT.

This chain uses TRBV7-8 with TRBJ2-1, with 8 bases lining up with TRBD2. Germline V gene lookup returns CDR1 SGHVS and CDR2 FQNEAQ. Trimming took 4 bases from V and 7 from J; bases not matched to a gene: 12. The CDR3 has 16 amino acids. The CDR3 sequence: CASSSPLAGLGNEQFF. The CDR3 DNA follows: TGTGCCAGCAGCTCGCCTTTAGCGGGGCTTGGGAATGAGCAGTTCTTC.

For the CDR3, the DNA is TGTGCCAGCAGCGTAACGACAGGGCCTTGGGTGGAGACCCAGTACTTC. Translated, it gives CASSVTTGPWVETQYF. This rearrangement joins TRBV9 to TRBJ2-5; TRBD1 aligns across 7 bases. This CDR3 is built from 16 residues. From germline, CDR1 is SGDLS and CDR2 YYNGEE. Trimming removed 1 base from V and 5 bases from J; junction bases left unmatched: 11.

V is TRBV19 and J is TRBJ1-2; 7 nucleotides match TRBD1. In germline, CDR1 is LNHDA, CDR2 SQIVND (reference sequence). The length of the CDR3 is 13 residues. Losses at the gene ends were 3 bases for V and 3 bases for J; bases not matched to a gene: 1. In nucleotides, the CDR3 is TGTGCCAGTAGTATTCAGGGGGACTATGGCTACACCTTC. Its translation: CASSIQGDYGYTF.

The CDR3 sequence is CASSRRGGRYGYTF. CDR3 nucleotide sequence: TGTGCCAGCAGCCGGAGGGGAGGGCGCTATGGCTACACCTTC. V and J are TRBV5-6 and TRBJ1-2; the D gene is possibly TRBD1 (5 bases). This CDR3 has 14 amino acids. Trimming left V 4 bases short and J 4 bases short, with 14 bases between. Germline CDR1 SGHDT, CDR2 YYEEEE.

This clone was detected once. J is TRBJ2-1 and V is TRBV7-9; 7 nucleotides line up with TRBD2. J gave up 10 bases and V 0 bases, and 6 bases lay outside the gene matches. From germline, CDR1 is SEHNR and CDR2 FQNEAQ (reference sequence). This CDR3 region has 14 residues. DNA of the CDR3: TGTGCCAGCAGCTTAGCGCTGAGCGGGGCCGAGCAGTTCTTC. This codes for CASSLALSGAEQFF. Together with reference TRBV7-9 and TRBJ2-1, the CDR3 gives the full variable domain: DTGVSQNPRHKITKRGQNVTFRCDPISEHNRLYWYRQTLGQGPEFLTYFQNEAQLEKSRLLSDRFSAERPKGSFSTLEIQRTEQGDSAMYLCASSLALSGAEQFFGPGTRLTVL.

The chain carries TRBV18 and TRBJ2-2; TRBD2 aligns across 8 bases. Germline CDR1 is KGHSH and CDR2 is LQKENI. This CDR3 contains 16 residues. V shed 4 bases, J shed 3 bases, and the junction held 7 bases outside the gene matches. This chain's CDR3 is CASSLREGRDTGELFF. The CDR3 bases are TGTGCCAGCTCACTACGGGAGGGCCGGGACACCGGGGAGCTGTTTTTT.

This clone was recorded once. The chain carries TRBV18 and TRBJ1-4; weak D call: TRBD1 (6 bases). The germline CDR1 and CDR2 sequences are KGHSH and LQKENI. V was shortened by 5 bases and J by 3 bases, with 10 bases between the two germline ends. This CDR3 region has 14 residues. The CDR3 coding sequence is TGTGCCAGCTCAAAACAGGGATCTAATGAAAAACTGTTTTTT. It specifies CASSKQGSNEKLFF.

The chain employs TRBV12-3 or TRBV12-4 and TRBJ2-7; D gene unclear. V shed 3 bases and J shed 4 bases, with 7 bases lying between them. The CDR3 has 12 amino acids. CDR3 sequence: CASSLSRYEQYF. In nucleotides, the CDR3 is TGTGCCAGCAGTTTGAGCCGATACGAGCAGTACTTC.

The chain joins TRBV3-1 (or the pseudogene TRBV3-2) to TRBJ2-1, with 7 bases lining up with TRBD1. Germline V gives CDR1 LGHDT, CDR2 YNNKEL (reference sequence). This CDR3 is built from 13 residues. J gave up 7 bases and V 2 bases, and 2 bases lay outside the gene matches. CDR3 sequence (DNA): TGTGCCAGCAGCCAACGCAGGGGGAATGAGCAGTTCTTC. Translated, it gives CASSQRRGNEQFF.

This chain uses TRBV7-2 with TRBJ1-1; perhaps TRBD1 as D (6 bases). The length of the CDR3 is 16 residues. The V and J ends lost 5 bases and 1 base respectively, with 17 bases between them. Germline lookup yields CDR1 SGHTA and CDR2 FQGNSA. The CDR3 nucleotides are TGTGCCAGCAGCCCCAACCCGATGGGGGCGAACACTGAAGCTTTCTTT. It encodes CASSPNPMGANTEAFF. Variable domain in full (rest from reference TRBV7-2 and TRBJ1-1): GAGVSQSPSNKVTEKGKDVELRCDPISGHTALYWYRQSLGQGLEFLIYFQGNSAPDKSGLPSDRFSAERTGGSVSTLTIQRTQQEDSAVYLCASSPNPMGANTEAFFGQGTRLTVV.

This chain connects TRBV4-3 to TRBJ2-1; TRBD1 is a possible D gene (6 bases). Germline values: CDR1 LGHNA, CDR2 YSLEER. CDR3 length: 13 amino acids. Trimming left V 4 bases short and J 7 bases short, with 11 bases between. DNA for the CDR3: TGCGCCAGCAGCCTGGGGGCTCTGAATGAGCAGTTCTTC. This encodes CASSLGALNEQFF.

This clone was observed at least ten times. The chain employs TRBV4-1 and TRBJ1-6; D possibly corresponds to TRBD1 (5 bases). Germline assignment: CDR1 MGHRA and CDR2 YSYEKL. With 1 base removed from V and 5 bases from J, the gap between germline ends came to 9 bases. This CDR3 contains 15 residues. CDR3 sequence: CASSQGRGNNSPLHF. The CDR3 DNA reads TGCGCCAGCAGCCAAGGAAGGGGAAATAATTCACCCCTCCACTTT.

The chain uses TRBV5-1 and TRBJ1-2; a possible D gene is TRBD1 (5 bases). Germline V gene sequence: CDR1 SGHRS, CDR2 YFSETQ. This CDR3 region has 14 residues. V was clipped by 6 bases and J by 4 bases, with 16 bases between them. CDR3 sequence: CASTPRGDGYGYTF. In nucleotides, the CDR3 is TGCGCCAGCACCCCGCGGGGGGATGGCTATGGCTACACCTTC.

The chain is built from TRBV9 and TRBJ2-5; a weak D match, TRBD2 (5 bases). Trimming shortened V by 4 bases and J by 4 bases, and 17 bases separated the two germline ends. Per the germline V gene, CDR1 is SGDLS and CDR2 is YYNGEE. The CDR3 consists of 15 residues. The CDR3 protein is CASSFQSAAGETQYF. The CDR3 DNA sequence: TGTGCCAGCAGCTTCCAATCAGCGGCGGGAGAGACCCAGTACTTC. Full variable domain (remainder filled in from reference TRBV9 and TRBJ2-5): DSGVTQTPKHLITATGQRVTLRCSPRSGDLSVYWYQQSLDQGLQFLIQYYNGEERAKGNILERFSAQQFPDLHSELNLSSLELGDSALYFCASSFQSAAGETQYFGPGTRLLVL.

This sequence joins TRBV4-2 and TRBJ2-1; tentatively, D is TRBD1 (6 bases). CDR3 length: 12 amino acids. Per the germline V gene, CDR1 is LGHNA and CDR2 is YNFKEQ. With 0 bases removed from V and 10 bases from J, the gap between germline ends came to 7 bases. The CDR3 protein is CASSQDRGEQFF. In DNA, the CDR3 is TGTGCCAGCAGCCAAGATAGGGGGGAGCAGTTCTTC.

V usage is TRBV4-3 and J usage is TRBJ2-1; D unresolved. Trimming stripped 0 bases from V and 7 bases from J, with 13 bases between. The CDR3 totals 15 residues. The germline V gene has CDR1 LGHNA and CDR2 YSLEER. CDR3 region: CASSQELVAKNEQFF. The CDR3 DNA follows: TGCGCCAGCAGCCAAGAGTTGGTAGCTAAAAATGAGCAGTTCTTC.